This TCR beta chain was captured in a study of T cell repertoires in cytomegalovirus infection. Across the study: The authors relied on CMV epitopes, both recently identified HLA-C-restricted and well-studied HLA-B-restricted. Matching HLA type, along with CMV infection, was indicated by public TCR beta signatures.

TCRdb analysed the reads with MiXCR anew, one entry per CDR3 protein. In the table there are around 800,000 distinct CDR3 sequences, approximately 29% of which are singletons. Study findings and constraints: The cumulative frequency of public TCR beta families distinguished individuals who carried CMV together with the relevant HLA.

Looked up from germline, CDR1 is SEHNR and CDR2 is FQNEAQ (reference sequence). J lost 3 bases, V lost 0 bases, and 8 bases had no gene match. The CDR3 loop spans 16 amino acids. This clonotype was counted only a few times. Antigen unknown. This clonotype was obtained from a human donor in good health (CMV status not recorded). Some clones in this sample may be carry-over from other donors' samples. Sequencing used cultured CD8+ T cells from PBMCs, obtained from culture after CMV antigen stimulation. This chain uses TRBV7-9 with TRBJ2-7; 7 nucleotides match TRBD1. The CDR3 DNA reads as TGTGCCAGCAGCTTAGCGGGCCGGGACAGACACTACGAGCAGTACTTC. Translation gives CASSLAGRDRHYEQYF. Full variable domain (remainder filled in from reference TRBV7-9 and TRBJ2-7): DTGVSQNPRHKITKRGQNVTFRCDPISEHNRLYWYRQTLGQGPEFLTYFQNEAQLEKSRLLSDRFSAERPKGSFSTLEIQRTEQGDSAMYLCASSLAGRDRHYEQYFGPGTRLTVT.